These T cell receptor beta chains were read from a single sample in a study of T-cell memory formation after mild COVID-19. TCRdb re-derived calls from the 5' RACE reads in MiXCR, one entry per CDR3 protein. Here the sample spans 580,000 or so distinct CDR3 sequences, 15% to 20% being singletons. The sequenced material came from PBMCs or a T cell subset sorted from them (not recorded which). The receptors derive from an adult woman who had mild COVID-19 (a few samples of this study predate the infection). Cell type and time point are not known. CDR3s include the opening cysteine and the closing phenylalanine or tryptophan. D genes are given only for firm matches. A row's size may be missing; if present it is once, few, many or a size class.

cdr3_nt	cdr3_aa	j_call	v_call	d_call	clone_size
TGTGCCAGCAGCTCCACGTGGGGGGTAGCGGAGACCTACGAGCAGTACTTC	CASSSTWGVAETYEQYF	TRBJ2-7	TRBV7-2	.	few
TGTGCCAGCAGCCAAGTATTTTCGGGGGTCGAGAATGAGCAGTTCTTC	CASSQVFSGVENEQFF	TRBJ2-1	TRBV4-2	.	few
TGTGCCAGTAGTTTTAGACCCTACAATGAGCAGTTCTTC	CASSFRPYNEQFF	TRBJ2-1	TRBV19	.	few
TGTGCCAGCAGTTACGAGTCCCTAGCGCGCGCCTACAATGAGCAGTTCTTC	CASSYESLARAYNEQFF	TRBJ2-1	TRBV6-2/TRBV6-3	.	few
TGTGCCACCAGCAGAGATCGGGCAGAACCCTACGAGCAGTACTTC	CATSRDRAEPYEQYF	TRBJ2-7	TRBV15	.	few
TGTGCCAGCAGTGTCGGGACTAGCGGGACTCTTTACAATGAGCAGTTCTTC	CASSVGTSGTLYNEQFF	TRBJ2-1	TRBV12-3/TRBV12-4	TRBD2	.
TGTGCCAGCAGACCGCGGGGGGACTCCTACGAGCAGTACTTC	CASRPRGDSYEQYF	TRBJ2-7	TRBV12-3/TRBV12-4	TRBD2	few
TGTGCCTGGAGGGGCAGGGGCTACGAGCAGTACTTC	CAWRGRGYEQYF	TRBJ2-7	TRBV30	.	many
TGCGACAGCAGCCAAGATCGCGGACTAGCGGGAGTTGGGGATACGCAGTATTTT	CDSSQDRGLAGVGDTQYF	TRBJ2-3	TRBV4-1	TRBD2	.
TGTGCCAGCAGTGAAGGGGGCGAAGAGACCCAGTACTTC	CASSEGGEETQYF	TRBJ2-5	TRBV25-1	.	.
TGTGCCAGTATCTCCAACCCGACTAGCGGGGGGCTGAGGACAGATACGCAGTATTTT	CASISNPTSGGLRTDTQYF	TRBJ2-3	TRBV19	TRBD2	.
TGCGCCAGCAGCCACGAACGGGGGACGCACGAGCAGTACTTC	CASSHERGTHEQYF	TRBJ2-7	TRBV5-1	.	.
TGTGCCAGCAGCCCCCCAGGCATAAATGAAAAACTGTTTTTT	CASSPPGINEKLFF	TRBJ1-4	TRBV7-9	.	.
TGTGCCAGCAGTCTCGGGACTAGGGCGATCGGGGAGCTGTTTTTT	CASSLGTRAIGELFF	TRBJ2-2	TRBV12-3/TRBV12-4	TRBD2	.
TGTGCCAGCAGCTTTTTAGGGGCGCCACCGACCTACGAGCAGTACTTC	CASSFLGAPPTYEQYF	TRBJ2-7	TRBV7-9	.	.
TGTGCCAGCAGTGGAAAGGGACCGGGGCGCTACGAGCAGTACTTC	CASSGKGPGRYEQYF	TRBJ2-7	TRBV2	.	.
TGTGCCAGCAGACGGGAGAACGGGGAGCTGTTTTTT	CASRRENGELFF	TRBJ2-2	TRBV7-3	.	many
TGTGCCAGCAGTTTATTACGGTCTAGCGGGAGTGGAGAGCAGTTCTTC	CASSLLRSSGSGEQFF	TRBJ2-1	TRBV27	TRBD2	.
TGTGCCAGCAGTCTGGGGGGGCCCGTCATCTACGAGCAGTACTTC	CASSLGGPVIYEQYF	TRBJ2-7	TRBV27	.	.
TGTGCCAGCAGCTCGGGGGACAGTCTGGATGGCTACACCTTC	CASSSGDSLDGYTF	TRBJ1-2	TRBV7-8	TRBD1	.
TGTGCCAGCAGTCCCGCCCGGACGAACACTGAAGCTTTCTTT	CASSPARTNTEAFF	TRBJ1-1	TRBV7-9	.	few
TGCAGTGCCGCACTCAGGGGGCTCAGCCCCACTGAAGCTTTCTTT	CSAALRGLSPTEAFF	TRBJ1-1	TRBV20-1	TRBD1	few
TGTGCCAGCAGCTTATCGCAGGGGGCGCGTCAAGAGACCCAGTACTTC	CASSLSQGARQETQYF	TRBJ2-5	TRBV7-9	TRBD1	.
TGTGCCAGCAGTACCGGGACAGGGGTGGGCAATGAGCAGTTCTTC	CASSTGTGVGNEQFF	TRBJ2-1	TRBV7-2	TRBD1	.
TGTGCCAGCAGTCCGACAAAAAACTATGGCTACACCTTC	CASSPTKNYGYTF	TRBJ1-2	TRBV6-5	.	many
TGTGCCAGCAATGGGATAGCGGGAGCCCATGAGCAGTTCTTC	CASNGIAGAHEQFF	TRBJ2-1	TRBV19	TRBD2	.